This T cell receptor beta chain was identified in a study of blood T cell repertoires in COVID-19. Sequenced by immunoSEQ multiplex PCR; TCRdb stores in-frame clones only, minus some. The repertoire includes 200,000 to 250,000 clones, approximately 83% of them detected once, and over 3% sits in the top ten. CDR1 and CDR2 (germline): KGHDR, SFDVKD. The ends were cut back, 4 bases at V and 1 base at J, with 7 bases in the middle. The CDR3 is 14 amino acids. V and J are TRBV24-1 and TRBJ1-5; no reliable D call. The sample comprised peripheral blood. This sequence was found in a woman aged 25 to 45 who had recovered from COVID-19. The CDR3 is CATSDGLSNQPQHF. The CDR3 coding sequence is TGTGCCACCAGTGACGGGTTAAGCAATCAGCCCCAGCATTTT.